The 9 T cell receptor beta chains listed next were all sequenced from one sample in a study of blood T cell repertoires in COVID-19. This table comes from immunoSEQ multiplex PCR, and its TCRdb copy is limited to in-frame clones, with some not included. The data show over 55,000 clones, about 70% seen once. Sequenced input: peripheral blood. The receptor source for this set is a woman in her 70s with acute or convalescent COVID-19.

This sequence joins TRBV19 and TRBJ2-3, with D maybe TRBD2 (5 bases). The CDR3 is made up of 14 amino acids. Germline CDR1 reads LNHDA; CDR2 reads SQIVND (reference sequence). Trimming removed 5 bases from V and 3 bases from J, with 12 bases in between. This CDR3 is CASSPYERTDTQYF. As DNA, the CDR3 is TGTGCCAGTAGTCCGTATGAGCGGACAGATACGCAGTATTTT.

The V and J genes are TRBV27 and TRBJ1-2; TRBD1 matches 10 bases. The V and J ends lost 4 bases and 8 bases, in that order; junction bases with no gene match: 10. The CDR3 runs 15 residues. CDR1 is MNHEY, CDR2 SMNVEV, per germline (reference sequence). CDR3 sequence: CASSSGRTGGRGYTF. As DNA, the CDR3 is TGTGCCAGCAGTTCCGGAAGGACAGGGGGAAGGGGCTACACCTTC.

This clone was seen a handful of times. The chain joins TRBV11-3 to TRBJ2-5; TRBD1 agrees at 12 bases. J gave up 4 bases and V 6 bases, and 9 bases lay outside the gene matches. This CDR3 is built from 16 residues. CDR1 is SGHNT, CDR2 YENEEA, per germline. The CDR3 protein is CASSPSGTGGSETQYF. DNA of the CDR3: TGTGCCAGCAGTCCCTCCGGGACAGGGGGCTCAGAGACCCAGTACTTC.

The CDR3 DNA reads TGTGCCATCAGTGAGTCGGGGGTGAGGGGGCGTGAGGATGGCTACACCTTC. Translated: CAISESGVRGREDGYTF. The chain uses TRBV10-3 and TRBJ1-2; 7 nucleotides agree with TRBD1. The CDR3 sequence is 17 residues long. Germline assignment: CDR1 ENHRY and CDR2 SYGVKD. V trimming: 0 bases; J trimming: 6 bases; junction bases outside the gene matches: 13.

The rearrangement links TRBV12-5 to TRBJ1-1; 7 bases agree with TRBD1. This CDR3 comprises 12 residues. J lost 11 bases, V lost 1 base, and 4 bases had no gene match. Per the germline V gene, CDR1 is LGHNT and CDR2 is FRNRAP. The CDR3 bases are TGTGCTAGTGGTTTGGACGAGGGGGCGGCTTTCTTT. It codes for CASGLDEGAAFF.

This chain connects TRBV3-1 (or the pseudogene TRBV3-2) to TRBJ1-2; D might be TRBD1 (5 bases). The CDR3 extends over 14 amino acids. Germline CDR1 reads LGHDT; CDR2 reads YNNKEL (reference sequence). V was trimmed by 2 bases and J by 4 bases, leaving 11 bases between them. In nucleotides, the CDR3 is TGTGCCAGCAGCCAACGGGGACTACCCTATGGCTACACCTTC. Translation gives CASSQRGLPYGYTF.

This clone was seen only a few times. The chain employs TRBV27 and TRBJ2-1; no clear D gene. V shed 10 bases and J shed 6 bases, with 10 bases lying between them. The CDR3 spans 11 residues. CDR1 MNHEY and CDR2 SMNVEV come from the germline V gene (reference sequence). CDR3: CATHLLNEQFF. Here the CDR3 DNA reads TGTGCCACCCACCTACTCAATGAGCAGTTCTTC.

This clone has a handful of counts. This chain joins TRBV3-1 (or the pseudogene TRBV3-2) and TRBJ2-7; 9 bases agree with TRBD1. V was clipped by 1 base and J by 6 bases; unmatched bases: 7. The CDR3 spans 15 residues. The V gene's germline CDR1 is LGHDT and CDR2 YNNKEL (reference sequence). CDR3 region: CASSQARGTGSEQYF. DNA of the CDR3: TGTGCCAGCAGCCAAGCTAGAGGGACAGGGAGCGAGCAGTACTTC.

This clone was counted once. The gene calls are TRBV28 and TRBJ1-1, with 7 positions matching TRBD1. Looked up from germline, CDR1 is MDHEN and CDR2 is SYDVKM. CDR3 length: 14 residues. V shed 5 bases and J 11 bases; nucleotides not matched to a gene: 14. CDR3 amino acids: CASSPDRVILSAFF. CDR3 DNA: TGTGCCAGCAGTCCCGACAGGGTAATATTATCGGCTTTCTTT.